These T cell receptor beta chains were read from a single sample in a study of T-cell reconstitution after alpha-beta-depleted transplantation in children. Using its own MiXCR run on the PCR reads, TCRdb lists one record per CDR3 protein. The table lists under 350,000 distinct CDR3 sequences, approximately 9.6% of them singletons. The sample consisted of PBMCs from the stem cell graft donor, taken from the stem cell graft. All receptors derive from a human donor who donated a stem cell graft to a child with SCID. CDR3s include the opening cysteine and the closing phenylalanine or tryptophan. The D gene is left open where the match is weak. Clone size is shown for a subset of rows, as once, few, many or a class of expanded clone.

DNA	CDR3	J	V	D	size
TGCAGTGCGCATCGACAGGGGGGTGACGAGCAGTACTTC	CSAHRQGGDEQYF	TRBJ2-7	TRBV20-1	TRBD1	few
TGCGACAGCAGCTCGGAGGGGCTTTCCTACAATGAGCAGTTCTTC	CDSSSEGLSYNEQFF	TRBJ2-1	TRBV5-1	-	-
TGTGCCAGCAATCTCAGGGGGGTGGGATCCTATGGCTACACCTTC	CASNLRGVGSYGYTF	TRBJ1-2	TRBV12-3/TRBV12-4	TRBD1	few
TGCAGCGTTGATGATAGGGGGCCTACCGGGGAGCTGTTTTTT	CSVDDRGPTGELFF	TRBJ2-2	TRBV29-1	TRBD1	-
TGTGCCAGCAGCGTAGTGGGACATGGTGCAGATACGCAGTATTTT	CASSVVGHGADTQYF	TRBJ2-3	TRBV9	-	few
TGTGCCAGCAGTCAACTAGCGGGGGTCCCAGATACGCAGTATTTT	CASSQLAGVPDTQYF	TRBJ2-3	TRBV12-3/TRBV12-4	TRBD2	few
TGTGCCAGCAGCCAAGATCTTGTCGGACCTAGTGACCAAGAGACCCAGTACTTC	CASSQDLVGPSDQETQYF	TRBJ2-5	TRBV3-1	-	-
TGTGCCAGCAGATCATCGCTAAATTTTGGCTCTGGAAACACCATATATTTT	CASRSSLNFGSGNTIYF	TRBJ1-3	TRBV25-1	-	-
TGTGCCAGCAGCCCAGGACACAACACTGAAGCTTTCTTT	CASSPGHNTEAFF	TRBJ1-1	TRBV7-9	-	many
TGTGCCAGTAGTATCCTAGCAGGGACAGCCGGGGAGCTGTTTTTT	CASSILAGTAGELFF	TRBJ2-2	TRBV19	TRBD1	few
TGTGCCACCGCCAGCGGGGGGTTCTTAGAGACCCAGTACTTC	CATASGGFLETQYF	TRBJ2-5	TRBV10-3	TRBD2	many
TGTGCCAGCAGCTTGGATGGGGACTCCGGTGAGCAGTTCTTC	CASSLDGDSGEQFF	TRBJ2-1	TRBV11-2	-	few
TGTGCCAGCACAGGGGGCGTCGCCGGGGAGCTGTTTTTT	CASTGGVAGELFF	TRBJ2-2	TRBV6-6	TRBD1	few
TGTGCCATCAGTGAGTCGAAAGGGGGCCATGAGCAGTTCTTC	CAISESKGGHEQFF	TRBJ2-1	TRBV10-3	TRBD1	many
TGCGCCAGCAGGCAAGGGGGGGGGCCTAGCACAGATACGCAGTATTTT	CASRQGGGPSTDTQYF	TRBJ2-3	TRBV4-1	-	few
TGTGCCAGCAGTGGTGGGACCGCATCTTCACCCCTCCACTTT	CASSGGTASSPLHF	TRBJ1-6	TRBV12-3/TRBV12-4	-	few
TGTGCCAGCAAAGGAGGGCTAGTAGCCGAGACCCAGTACTTC	CASKGGLVAETQYF	TRBJ2-5	TRBV2	-	few
TGCAGTGCTCGGGGGACAGGCCTCTCCTACAATGAGCAGTTCTTC	CSARGTGLSYNEQFF	TRBJ2-1	TRBV20-1	TRBD1	many
TGTGCCAGCGTGGGGCAGGGATCCTACGAGCAGTACTTC	CASVGQGSYEQYF	TRBJ2-7	TRBV12-3/TRBV12-4	-	-
TGTGCCAGCAGCCAAGAAGGGGACACCGGGGAGCTGTTTTTT	CASSQEGDTGELFF	TRBJ2-2	TRBV4-2	-	-
TGTGCCAGCAGTCATACAGCCTCTGGAAACACCATATATTTT	CASSHTASGNTIYF	TRBJ1-3	TRBV12-3/TRBV12-4	-	few
TGTGCCAGCAGCTTCGGGGGGAGGGGGCCGGTAGGGGAGCAGTACTTC	CASSFGGRGPVGEQYF	TRBJ2-7	TRBV27	-	-
TGCGCCAGCAGCCAAGGTGGGGGACGCGAGCTCGGGGATGAGCAGTTCTTC	CASSQGGGRELGDEQFF	TRBJ2-1	TRBV4-1	-	many
TGTGCCACCAGTGACTCCCACAGTAATGAGCAGTTCTTC	CATSDSHSNEQFF	TRBJ2-1	TRBV24-1	-	many
TGTGCCACCAGAGCGGGGGGGTCCACAGATACGCAGTATTTT	CATRAGGSTDTQYF	TRBJ2-3	TRBV5-5	TRBD2	-
TGTGCCAGCAGTTTAATGGTGACGTTGCAAGAGACCCAGTACTTC	CASSLMVTLQETQYF	TRBJ2-5	TRBV12-3/TRBV12-4	-	few
TGCAGTGCTAGTATGTTAGCGGGGGACAAAGAGACCCAGTACTTC	CSASMLAGDKETQYF	TRBJ2-5	TRBV20-1	TRBD2	few
TGTGCCAGCACCCCCGGACAGGGGAGAAAATGGTTC	CASTPGQGRKWF	TRBJ2-7	TRBV7-9	TRBD1	few
TGTGCCAGCAGTGAAGTATTGGGGGCACTTTCACCCCTCCACTTT	CASSEVLGALSPLHF	TRBJ1-6	TRBV2	-	few